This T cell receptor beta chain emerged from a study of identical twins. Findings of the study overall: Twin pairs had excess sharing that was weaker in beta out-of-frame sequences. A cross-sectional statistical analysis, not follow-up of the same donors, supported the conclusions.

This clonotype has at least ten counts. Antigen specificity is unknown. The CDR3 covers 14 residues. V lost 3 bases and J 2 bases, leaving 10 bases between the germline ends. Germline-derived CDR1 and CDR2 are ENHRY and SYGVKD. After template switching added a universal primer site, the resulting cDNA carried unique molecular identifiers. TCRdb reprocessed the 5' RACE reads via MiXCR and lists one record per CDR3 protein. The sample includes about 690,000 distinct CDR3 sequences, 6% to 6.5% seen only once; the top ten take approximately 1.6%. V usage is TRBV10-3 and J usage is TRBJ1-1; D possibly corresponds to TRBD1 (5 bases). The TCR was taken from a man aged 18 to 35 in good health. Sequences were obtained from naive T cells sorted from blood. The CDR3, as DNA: TGTGCCATCAGTGAAGTTGACAGCAACACTGAAGCTTTCTTT. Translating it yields CAISEVDSNTEAFF.